What follows are 25 T cell receptor beta chains derived from one specimen sequenced in a study of blood T cell repertoires in COVID-19. Libraries were prepared by immunoSEQ multiplex PCR; TCRdb keeps only in-frame clonotypes and omits some of them. Of around 450,000 clones detected, 80% to 95% appear once; the ten largest clones hold 0.6% to 0.7%. The sample was PBMCs or T cells enriched from blood (not recorded which). These receptors were collected from a man aged 18 to 29 who had recovered from COVID-19.

The V gene is TRBV9, the J gene TRBJ2-3; 7 positions agree with TRBD2. The length of the CDR3 is 16 residues. Germline lookup yields CDR1 SGDLS and CDR2 YYNGEE. J was trimmed by 2 bases and V by 0 bases; bases with no gene match: 6. As DNA, the CDR3 is TGTGCCAGCAGCGTAGGTTATAGCGGGTACACAGATACGCAGTATTTT. The encoded protein is CASSVGYSGYTDTQYF.

J is TRBJ1-3 and V is TRBV19; D uncertain. The V gene's germline CDR1 is LNHDA and CDR2 SQIVND (reference sequence). With 7 bases removed from V and 0 bases from J, the gap between germline ends came to 13 bases. The CDR3 length is 15 residues. CDR3 amino acids: CASTIGRSSGNTIYF. CDR3 bases: TGTGCCAGTACCATTGGCCGAAGCTCTGGAAACACCATATATTTT.

V usage is TRBV29-1 and J usage is TRBJ1-4; D uncertain. CDR3 length equals 12 residues. V was pared by 4 bases and J by 7 bases, with 10 bases between. CDR1 and CDR2 (germline): SQVTM, ANQGSEA. The CDR3 DNA is TGCAGCGTTGTGGAAAGCGGTGAAAAACTGTTTTTT. Protein sequence: CSVVESGEKLFF.

V and J are TRBV12-3 or TRBV12-4 and TRBJ2-7, with D possibly being TRBD2 (5 bases). The CDR3 sequence is 13 residues long. The ends were cut back, 5 bases at V and 4 bases at J, with 12 bases in the middle. CDR3 amino acids: CASSLRGIYEQYF. In DNA form, the CDR3 reads TGTGCCAGCAGTCTCCGGGGAATATACGAGCAGTACTTC.

The chain employs TRBV18 and TRBJ1-4; 7 bases match TRBD1. CDR3 length: 14 residues. Germline V gives CDR1 KGHSH, CDR2 LQKENI. The trim removed 6 bases at V and 2 bases at J, leaving 3 bases unmatched. The CDR3: CASSSQGTNEKLFF. For the CDR3, the DNA is TGTGCCAGCTCGTCACAGGGGACTAATGAAAAACTGTTTTTT. Filled out from reference TRBV18 and TRBJ1-4, the complete variable domain reads NAGVMQNPRHLVRRRGQEARLRCSPMKGHSHVYWYRQLPEEGLKFMVYLQKENIIDESGMPKERFSAEFPKEGPSILRIQQVVRGDSAAYFCASSSQGTNEKLFFGSGTQLSVL.

DNA of the CDR3: TGTGCCAGCAGCGTAGGCCAGGGAAGGCTGAACACCATATATTTT. This encodes CASSVGQGRLNTIYF. This chain connects TRBV9 to TRBJ1-3, with D maybe TRBD1 (5 bases). CDR3 length: 15 residues. The V gene's germline CDR1 is SGDLS and CDR2 YYNGEE. The germline V and J ends were trimmed by 0 bases and 7 bases, with 14 bases remaining between them.

This chain connects TRBV29-1 to TRBJ1-1; 7 nucleotides match TRBD1. The trim removed 5 bases at V and 1 base at J, leaving 1 base unmatched. Germline CDR1 reads SQVTM; CDR2 reads ANQGSEA. The CDR3 runs to 12 residues. CDR3 bases: TGCAGCGTTCGGACAGGGAACACTGAAGCTTTCTTT. It is translated as CSVRTGNTEAFF.

This chain uses TRBV15 with TRBJ1-5; TRBD1 is a possible D gene (5 bases). Trimming took 8 bases from V and 2 from J, leaving 10 bases between them. The CDR3 loop spans 13 amino acids. Germline V CDR1 and CDR2: LNHNV, YYDKDF (reference sequence). The CDR3 is CATQGSRNQPQHF. As DNA, the CDR3 is TGTGCCACCCAGGGTAGCCGCAATCAGCCCCAGCATTTT.

This chain uses TRBV18 with TRBJ2-3, with TRBD2 matching over 8 bases. CDR1 and CDR2 from the germline V gene are KGHSH and LQKENI. The CDR3 spans 13 residues. V was clipped by 8 bases and J by 1 base; unmatched bases: 2. The CDR3 sequence: CASLTSGTDTQYF. Written as DNA, the CDR3 is TGTGCCAGCCTGACTAGCGGCACAGATACGCAGTATTTT.

This clone was recorded only once. This chain connects TRBV3-1 (or the pseudogene TRBV3-2) to TRBJ1-1, with D perhaps matching TRBD1 (5 bases). V dropped 1 base and J dropped 2 bases, with 11 bases sitting between them. The CDR3 extends over 15 amino acids. Germline V gives CDR1 LGHDT, CDR2 YNNKEL (reference sequence). CDR3: CASSQVVQGNTEAFF. For the CDR3, the DNA is TGTGCCAGCAGCCAAGTAGTCCAGGGTAACACTGAAGCTTTCTTT.

The J gene is TRBJ1-2, the V gene TRBV29-1; D call uncertain. Trimming removed 6 bases from V and 4 bases from J, with 12 bases in between. Germline V lookup: CDR1 SQVTM, CDR2 ANQGSEA. The CDR3 runs to 12 residues. As DNA, the CDR3 is TGCAGCGTGCAAGGACTCAGCTATGGCTACACCTTC. It codes for CSVQGLSYGYTF.

The V gene is TRBV5-1, the J gene TRBJ2-1; 10 positions match TRBD2. Germline V gives CDR1 SGHRS, CDR2 YFSETQ. The CDR3 sequence is 15 residues long. V lost 5 bases to trimming and J lost 5 bases; unmatched junction nucleotides: 7. For the CDR3, the DNA is TGCGCCAGCAGTGTCGGTAGCGGGGGGAACAATGAGCAGTTCTTC. This encodes CASSVGSGGNNEQFF. The variable domain in full, with the rest retrieved from reference TRBV5-1 and TRBJ2-1, is KAGVTQTPRYLIKTRGQQVTLSCSPISGHRSVSWYQQTPGQGLQFLFEYFSETQRNKGNFPGRFSGRQFSNSRSEMNVSTLELGDSALYLCASSVGSGGNNEQFFGPGTRLTVL.

This clone was counted once. The same CDR3 can be traced to other DNA sequences in this sample. The chain uses TRBV2 and TRBJ1-2, with 7 bases fitting TRBD1. The CDR3 totals 15 residues. V was pared by 1 base and J by 2 bases, with 4 bases of the junction left unmatched. Germline loops: CDR1 SNHLY, CDR2 FYNNEI. CDR3: CASSEGQGGNYGYTF. The CDR3 nucleotides read TGTGCCAGCAGTGAAGGACAGGGTGGAAACTATGGCTACACCTTC.

The chain links TRBV6-5 to TRBJ1-6; D is unresolved. This CDR3 comprises 13 residues. Germline V gene sequence: CDR1 MNHEY, CDR2 SVGAGI. V was pared by 6 bases and J by 14 bases, with 17 bases between. CDR3 coding DNA: TGTGCCAGCAGCAAGGCTGGTCACCGGGCCCTCCACTTT. Its translation: CASSKAGHRALHF.

V usage is TRBV20-1 and J usage is TRBJ1-2; unclear D gene. The CDR3 totals 11 residues. Trimming pared 2 bases from V and 4 bases from J, leaving 5 bases between. The germline V gene has CDR1 DFQATT and CDR2 SNEGSKA (reference sequence). The CDR3 DNA reads TGCAGTGCTAGAATGGCCTATGGCTACACCTTC. It yields the protein CSARMAYGYTF.

The gene calls are TRBV5-1 and TRBJ1-2; 7 nucleotides agree with TRBD1. The CDR3 is 14 amino acids. Germline CDR1 reads SGHRS; CDR2 reads YFSETQ. Trimming at V came to 4 bases and at J to 6 bases, leaving 9 bases not matched to a gene. In DNA, the CDR3 is TGCGCCAGCAGCCTAGAAATGACAGGGAATGGCTACACCTTC. This sequence encodes CASSLEMTGNGYTF.

The V and J genes are TRBV6-1 and TRBJ2-2, with D perhaps matching TRBD2 (6 bases). V lost 1 base and J 9 bases, leaving 33 bases between the germline ends. CDR3 length: 21 residues. The germline gives CDR1 MNHNS, CDR2 SASEGT. The CDR3 protein is CASSEEGLRRDRPSGSRELFF. DNA for the CDR3: TGTGCCAGCAGTGAAGAAGGTCTTCGGCGGGATCGACCATCGGGCAGCCGGGAGCTGTTTTTT.

The genes are TRBV27 and TRBJ2-2, with D perhaps matching TRBD2 (5 bases). V lost 8 bases and J lost 2, with 12 bases in between. The CDR3 contains 14 residues. Germline V CDR1 and CDR2: MNHEY, SMNVEV (reference sequence). The CDR3 bases are TGTGCCAGCCATACTAGTTTAAACACCGGGGAGCTGTTTTTT. This encodes CASHTSLNTGELFF.

The chain has TRBV6-2 or TRBV6-3 and TRBJ2-1; 8 bases match TRBD2. CDR3 length: 14 amino acids. After removal of 5 bases from V and 3 bases from J, the junction contained 3 bases not matched to a gene. Looked up from germline, CDR1 is MNHEY and CDR2 is SVGEGT. The CDR3 nucleotides read TGTGCCAGCAGTAACACTAGCGGCTACAATGAGCAGTTCTTC. Translating gives CASSNTSGYNEQFF.

The chain uses TRBV30 and TRBJ2-5; D gene unclear. The germline gives CDR1 GTSNPN, CDR2 SVGIG (reference sequence). CDR3 length: 13 amino acids. V was clipped by 2 bases and J by 2 bases, with 9 bases between them. In nucleotides, the CDR3 is TGTGCCTGGAGTACCGCAGTACAAGAGACCCAGTACTTC. Translation: CAWSTAVQETQYF.

The rearrangement joins TRBV29-1 to TRBJ1-1; 8 positions match TRBD1. V was clipped by 6 bases and J by 4 bases; unmatched bases: 10. The germline gives CDR1 SQVTM, CDR2 ANQGSEA. The CDR3 is made up of 14 amino acids. Here the CDR3 DNA reads TGCAGCGTCCCGGACAGGGAGAGAGGCACTGAAGCTTTCTTT. This encodes CSVPDRERGTEAFF. Looking up the rest from reference TRBV29-1 and TRBJ1-1 gives the full variable domain: SAVISQKPSRDICQRGTSLTIQCQVDSQVTMMFWYRQQPGQSLTLIATANQGSEATYESGFVIDKFPISRPNLTFSTLTVSNMSPEDSSIYLCSVPDRERGTEAFFGQGTRLTVV.

The V and J genes are TRBV10-2 and TRBJ2-7; 12 bases map to TRBD2. Unmatched junction bases numbered 8, after V lost 4 bases and J lost 7 bases. Germline V gives CDR1 WSHSY, CDR2 SAAADI. CDR3 length: 15 amino acids. This CDR3 reads CASSGGLAGLLEQYF. DNA of the CDR3: TGCGCCAGCAGTGGCGGACTAGCGGGATTGCTTGAGCAGTACTTC.

The rearrangement links TRBV7-3 to TRBJ1-4; D possibly corresponds to TRBD1 (6 bases). Trimming stripped 3 bases from V and 3 bases from J, with 8 bases between. Per germline, CDR1 SGHTA and CDR2 FQGTGA. This CDR3 is built from 14 residues. This CDR3 reads CASSLDRANEKLFF. CDR3 DNA sequence: TGTGCCAGCAGCTTGGACAGAGCTAATGAAAAACTGTTTTTT.

This chain joins TRBV18 and TRBJ1-2, with 8 nucleotides matching TRBD1. V gave up 4 bases and J gave up 7 bases; unmatched junction bases: 8. Per the germline V gene, CDR1 is KGHSH and CDR2 is LQKENI. This CDR3 has 14 residues. The CDR3, as DNA: TGTGCCAGCTCACGGCGCGGACAGGGAGGTGGCTACACCTTC. Amino acid sequence: CASSRRGQGGGYTF.

The rearrangement uses TRBV7-2 and TRBJ1-2, with a weak D call TRBD1 (6 bases). V was shortened by 5 bases and J by 2 bases, with 15 bases between the two germline ends. The CDR3 loop spans 15 amino acids. Germline CDR1 is SGHTA and CDR2 is FQGNSA. The CDR3 DNA sequence: TGTGCCAGCAGCATGACCGGGACAAAGAACTATGGCTACACCTTC. As protein: CASSMTGTKNYGYTF.